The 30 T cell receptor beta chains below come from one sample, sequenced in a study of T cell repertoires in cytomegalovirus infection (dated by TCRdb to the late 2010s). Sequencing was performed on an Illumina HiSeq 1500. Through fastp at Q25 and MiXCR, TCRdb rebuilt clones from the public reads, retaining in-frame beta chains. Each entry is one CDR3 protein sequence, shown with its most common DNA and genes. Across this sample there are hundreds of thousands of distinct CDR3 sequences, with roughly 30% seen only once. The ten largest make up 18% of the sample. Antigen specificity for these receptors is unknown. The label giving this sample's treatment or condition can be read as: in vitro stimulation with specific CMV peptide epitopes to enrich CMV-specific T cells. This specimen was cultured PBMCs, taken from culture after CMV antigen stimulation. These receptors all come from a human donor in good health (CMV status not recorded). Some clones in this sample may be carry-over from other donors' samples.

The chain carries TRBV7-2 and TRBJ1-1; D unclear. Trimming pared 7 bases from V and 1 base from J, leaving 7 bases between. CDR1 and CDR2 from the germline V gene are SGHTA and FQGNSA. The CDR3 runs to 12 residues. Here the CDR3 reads CASKYRNTEAFF. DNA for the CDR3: TGTGCCAGCAAATACAGGAACACTGAAGCTTTCTTT.

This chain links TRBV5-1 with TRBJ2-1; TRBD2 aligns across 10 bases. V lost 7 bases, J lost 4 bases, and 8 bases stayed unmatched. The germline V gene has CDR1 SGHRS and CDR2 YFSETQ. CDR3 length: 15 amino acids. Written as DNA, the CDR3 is TGCGCCAGCCGAACCGTAGCGGGGGGTTACAATGAGCAGTTCTTC. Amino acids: CASRTVAGGYNEQFF.

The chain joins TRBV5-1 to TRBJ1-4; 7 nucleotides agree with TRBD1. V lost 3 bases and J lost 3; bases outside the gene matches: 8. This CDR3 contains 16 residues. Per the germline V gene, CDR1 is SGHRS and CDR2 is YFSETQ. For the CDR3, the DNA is TGCGCCAGCAGCTCGGGACAGCCGGGGGCTAATGAAAAACTGTTTTTT. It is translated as CASSSGQPGANEKLFF.

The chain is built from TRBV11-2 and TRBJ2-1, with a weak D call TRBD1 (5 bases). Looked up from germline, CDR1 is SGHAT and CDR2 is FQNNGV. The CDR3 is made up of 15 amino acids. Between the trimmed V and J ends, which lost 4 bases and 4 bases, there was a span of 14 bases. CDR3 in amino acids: CASSSLRARYNEQFF. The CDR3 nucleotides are TGTGCCAGCAGCTCGCTCAGGGCTCGGTACAATGAGCAGTTCTTC.

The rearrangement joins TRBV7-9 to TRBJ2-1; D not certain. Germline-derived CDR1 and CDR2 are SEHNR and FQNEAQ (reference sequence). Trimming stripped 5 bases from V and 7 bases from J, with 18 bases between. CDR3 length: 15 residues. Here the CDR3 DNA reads TGTGCCAGCAGCCCTCCGGTGATGGGCAAGAATGAGCAGTTCTTC. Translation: CASSPPVMGKNEQFF.

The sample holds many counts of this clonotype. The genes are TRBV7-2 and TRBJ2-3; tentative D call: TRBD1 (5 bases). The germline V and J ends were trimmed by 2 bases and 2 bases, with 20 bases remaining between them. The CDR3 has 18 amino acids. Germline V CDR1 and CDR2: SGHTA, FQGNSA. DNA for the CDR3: TGTGCCAGCAGCTTAAGGGGCCCCTTACGGGCCTACACAGATACGCAGTATTTT. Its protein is CASSLRGPLRAYTDTQYF. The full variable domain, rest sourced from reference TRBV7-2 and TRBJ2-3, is GAGVSQSPSNKVTEKGKDVELRCDPISGHTALYWYRQSLGQGLEFLIYFQGNSAPDKSGLPSDRFSAERTGGSVSTLTIQRTQQEDSAVYLCASSLRGPLRAYTDTQYFGPGTRLTVL.

The CDR3 DNA reads as TGTGCCAGCAGCCTCGTTGGGAGACCCCCGGCCATATATTTT. Protein: CASSLVGRPPAIYF. The V gene is TRBV28, the J gene TRBJ1-3; D not resolved. There are 14 residues in the CDR3. The V and J ends lost 6 bases and 11 bases respectively, with 20 bases between them. Germline CDR1 MDHEN, CDR2 SYDVKM.

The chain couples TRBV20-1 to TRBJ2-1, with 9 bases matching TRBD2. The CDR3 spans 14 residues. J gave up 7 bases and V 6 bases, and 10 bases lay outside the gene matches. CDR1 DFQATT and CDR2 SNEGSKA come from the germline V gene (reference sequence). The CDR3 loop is CSAAASGAQNEQFF. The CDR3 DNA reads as TGCAGTGCGGCGGCTAGCGGGGCCCAGAATGAGCAGTTCTTC.

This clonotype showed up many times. This chain's CDR3 is CASSLGRHSGNTIYF. The CDR3 nucleotides read TGTGCCAGCAGCTTAGGACGGCACTCTGGAAACACCATATATTTT. The V gene is TRBV7-2, the J gene TRBJ1-3; D remains ambiguous. The CDR3 sequence is 15 residues long. Germline assignment: CDR1 SGHTA and CDR2 FQGNSA. V gave up 1 base and J gave up 0 bases, with 7 bases separating them.

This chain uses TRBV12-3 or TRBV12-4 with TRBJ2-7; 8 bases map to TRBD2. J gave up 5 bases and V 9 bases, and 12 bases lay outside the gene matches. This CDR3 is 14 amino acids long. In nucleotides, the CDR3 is TGTGCCAGTCGCGGGGGGCGGTCCGTTAACGAGCAGTACTTC. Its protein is CASRGGRSVNEQYF.

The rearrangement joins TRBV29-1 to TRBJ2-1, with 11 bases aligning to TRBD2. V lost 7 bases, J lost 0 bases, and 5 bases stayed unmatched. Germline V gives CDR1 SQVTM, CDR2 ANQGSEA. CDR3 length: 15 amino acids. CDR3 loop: CSAGTSGFSYNEQFF. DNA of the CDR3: TGCAGCGCTGGGACTAGCGGCTTCTCCTACAATGAGCAGTTCTTC.

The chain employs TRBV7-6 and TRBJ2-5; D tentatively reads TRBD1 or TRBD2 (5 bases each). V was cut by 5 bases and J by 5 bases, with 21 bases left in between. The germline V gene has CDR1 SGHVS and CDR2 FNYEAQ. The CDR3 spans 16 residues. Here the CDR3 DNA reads TGTGCCAGCAGCAAACCTACACGGGACCTGCGGGAGACCCAGTACTTC. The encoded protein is CASSKPTRDLRETQYF. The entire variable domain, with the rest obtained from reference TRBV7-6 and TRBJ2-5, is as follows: GAGVSQSPRYKVTKRGQDVALRCDPISGHVSLYWYRQALGQGPEFLTYFNYEAQQDKSGLPNDRFSAERPEGSISTLTIQRTEQRDSAMYRCASSKPTRDLRETQYFGPGTRLLVL.

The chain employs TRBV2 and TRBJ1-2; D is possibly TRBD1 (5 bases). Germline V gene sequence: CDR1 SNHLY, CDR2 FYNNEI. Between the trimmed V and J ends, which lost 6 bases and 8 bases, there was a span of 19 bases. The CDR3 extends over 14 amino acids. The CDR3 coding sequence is TGTGCCAGCAGCCTGGGGGGGTCGGCTACAGGCTACACCTTC. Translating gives CASSLGGSATGYTF.

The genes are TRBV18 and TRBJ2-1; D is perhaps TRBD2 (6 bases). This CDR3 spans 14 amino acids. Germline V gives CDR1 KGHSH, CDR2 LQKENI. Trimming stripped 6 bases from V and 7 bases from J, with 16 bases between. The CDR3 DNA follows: TGTGCCAGCTCCGGGACTCCAGCAGGGAATGAGCAGTTCTTC. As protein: CASSGTPAGNEQFF. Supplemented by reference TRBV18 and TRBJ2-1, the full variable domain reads NAGVMQNPRHLVRRRGQEARLRCSPMKGHSHVYWYRQLPEEGLKFMVYLQKENIIDESGMPKERFSAEFPKEGPSILRIQQVVRGDSAAYFCASSGTPAGNEQFFGPGTRLTVL.

In nucleotides, the CDR3 is TGTGCCAGCAGCTTAGCGGCTTTCACCGGGACAGTAGGACAAGAGACCCAGTACTTC. It specifies CASSLAAFTGTVGQETQYF. This sequence joins TRBV7-9 and TRBJ2-5; 7 nucleotides line up with TRBD1. This CDR3 region has 19 residues. J lost 2 bases, V lost 0 bases, and 15 bases had no gene match. Germline-derived CDR1 and CDR2 are SEHNR and FQNEAQ (reference sequence).

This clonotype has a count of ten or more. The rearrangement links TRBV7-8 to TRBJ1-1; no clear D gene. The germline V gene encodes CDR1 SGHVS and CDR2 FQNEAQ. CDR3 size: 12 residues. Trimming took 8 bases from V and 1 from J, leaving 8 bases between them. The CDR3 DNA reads TGTGCCAGCGGAGTGGGGAACACTGAAGCTTTCTTT. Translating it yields CASGVGNTEAFF.

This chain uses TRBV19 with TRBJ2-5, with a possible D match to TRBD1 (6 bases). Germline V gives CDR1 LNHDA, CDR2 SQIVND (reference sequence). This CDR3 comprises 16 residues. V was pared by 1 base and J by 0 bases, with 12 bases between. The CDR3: CASSIVAGEDQETQYF. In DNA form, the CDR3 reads TGTGCCAGTAGTATAGTGGCAGGGGAAGACCAAGAGACCCAGTACTTC.

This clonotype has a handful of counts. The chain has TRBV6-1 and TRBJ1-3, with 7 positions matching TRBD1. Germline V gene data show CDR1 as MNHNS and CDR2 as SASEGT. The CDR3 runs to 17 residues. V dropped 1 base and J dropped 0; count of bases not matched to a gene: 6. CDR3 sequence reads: CASSEVYRGFSGNTIYF. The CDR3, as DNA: TGTGCCAGCAGTGAAGTGTACAGGGGCTTCTCTGGAAACACCATATATTTT.

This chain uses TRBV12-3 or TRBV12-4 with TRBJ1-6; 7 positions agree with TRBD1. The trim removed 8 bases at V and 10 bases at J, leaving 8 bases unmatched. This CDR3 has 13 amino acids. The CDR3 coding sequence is TGTGCCAGCGGAACAGGGGATCGGTCACCCCTCCACTTT. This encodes CASGTGDRSPLHF.

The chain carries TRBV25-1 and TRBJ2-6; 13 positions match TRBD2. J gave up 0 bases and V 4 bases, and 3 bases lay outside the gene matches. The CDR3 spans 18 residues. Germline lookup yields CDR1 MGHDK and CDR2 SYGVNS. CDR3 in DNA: TGTGCCAGCAGTGCTAGGACTAGCGGGAGCTCTGGGGCCAACGTCCTGACTTTC. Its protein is CASSARTSGSSGANVLTF.

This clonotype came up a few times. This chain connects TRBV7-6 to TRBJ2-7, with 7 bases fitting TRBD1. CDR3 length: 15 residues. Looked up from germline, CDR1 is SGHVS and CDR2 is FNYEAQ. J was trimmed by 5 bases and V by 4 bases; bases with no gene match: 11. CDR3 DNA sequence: TGTGCCAGCAGCTACACCGGGACAGCCGACGACGAGCAGTACTTC. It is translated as CASSYTGTADDEQYF.

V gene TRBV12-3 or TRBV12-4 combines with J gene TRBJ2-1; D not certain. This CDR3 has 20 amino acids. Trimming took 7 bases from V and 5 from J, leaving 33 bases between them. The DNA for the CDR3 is TGTGCCAGCATCTCGAGTTTTTCCCCGACTCCTCTGTTTATGCACAATGAGCAGTTCTTC. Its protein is CASISSFSPTPLFMHNEQFF.

For the CDR3, the DNA is TGTGCCAGCAGCCCCGGGACCTCTGACCGGACTGGTGGTGAAAAACTGTTTTTT. It translates to CASSPGTSDRTGGEKLFF. The V call is TRBV12-3 or TRBV12-4, the J call TRBJ1-4, with a weak D call TRBD1 (5 bases). The CDR3 has 18 residues. Trimming shortened V by 6 bases and J by 7 bases, and 27 bases separated the two germline ends.

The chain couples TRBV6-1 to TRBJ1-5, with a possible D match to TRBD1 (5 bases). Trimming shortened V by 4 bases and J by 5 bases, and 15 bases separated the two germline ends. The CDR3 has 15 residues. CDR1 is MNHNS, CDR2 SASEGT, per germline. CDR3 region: CASSVEGPPDQPQHF. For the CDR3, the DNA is TGTGCCAGCAGTGTCGAGGGACCCCCCGATCAGCCCCAGCATTTT.

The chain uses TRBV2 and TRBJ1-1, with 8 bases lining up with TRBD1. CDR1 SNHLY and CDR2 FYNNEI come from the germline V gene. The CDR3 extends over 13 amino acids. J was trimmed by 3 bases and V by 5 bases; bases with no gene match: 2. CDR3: CASSKTGDTEAFF. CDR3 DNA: TGTGCCAGCAGTAAGACAGGGGACACTGAAGCTTTCTTT. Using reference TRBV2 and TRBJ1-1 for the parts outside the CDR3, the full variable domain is EPEVTQTPSHQVTQMGQEVILRCVPISNHLYFYWYRQILGQKVEFLVSFYNNEISEKSEIFDDQFSVERPDGSNFTLKIRSTKLEDSAMYFCASSKTGDTEAFFGQGTRLTVV.

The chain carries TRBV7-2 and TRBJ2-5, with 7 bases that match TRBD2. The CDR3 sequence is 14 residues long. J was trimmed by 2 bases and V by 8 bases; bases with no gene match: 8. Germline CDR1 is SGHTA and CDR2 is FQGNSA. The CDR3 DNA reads TGTGCCAGCGGCTATCAGCGGGGACAAGAGACCCAGTACTTC. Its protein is CASGYQRGQETQYF.

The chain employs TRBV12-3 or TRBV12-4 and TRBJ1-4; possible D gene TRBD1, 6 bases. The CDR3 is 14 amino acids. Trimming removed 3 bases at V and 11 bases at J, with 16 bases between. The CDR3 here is CASSLAVQGDKLFF. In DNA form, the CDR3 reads TGTGCCAGCAGTTTGGCGGTACAGGGCGACAAACTGTTTTTT.

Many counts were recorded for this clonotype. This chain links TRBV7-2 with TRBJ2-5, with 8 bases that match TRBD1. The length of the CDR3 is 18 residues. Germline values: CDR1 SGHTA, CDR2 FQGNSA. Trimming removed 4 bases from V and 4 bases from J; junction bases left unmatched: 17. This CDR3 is CASSSQFGQGASGETQYF. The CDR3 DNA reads TGTGCCAGCAGCTCCCAATTCGGACAGGGCGCCTCCGGAGAGACCCAGTACTTC.

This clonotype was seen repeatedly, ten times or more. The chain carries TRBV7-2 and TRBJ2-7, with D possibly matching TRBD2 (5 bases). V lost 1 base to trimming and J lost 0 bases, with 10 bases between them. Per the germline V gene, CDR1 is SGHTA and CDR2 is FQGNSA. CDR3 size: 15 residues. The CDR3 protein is CASSLVTGISYEQYF. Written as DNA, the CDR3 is TGTGCCAGCAGCTTAGTTACCGGGATCTCCTACGAGCAGTACTTC.

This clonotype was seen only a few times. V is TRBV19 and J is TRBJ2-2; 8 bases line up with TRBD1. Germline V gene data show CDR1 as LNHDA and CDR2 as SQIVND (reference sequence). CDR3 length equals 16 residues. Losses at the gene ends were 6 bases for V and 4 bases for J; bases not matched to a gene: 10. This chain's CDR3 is CASRISDRAFTGELFF. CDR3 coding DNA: TGTGCCAGTAGAATATCGGACAGGGCTTTCACCGGGGAGCTGTTTTTT.